The 22 T cell receptor beta chains given below trace back to one sample, sequenced in a study of read filtering for tumor transcriptome and immune sequencing. Molecular barcoded adaptors covering alpha/delta and beta/gamma chains were used on around 400 ng RNA. TCRdb reprocessed the reads with MiXCR, giving one entry per CDR3 protein. The sample records around 26,000 distinct CDR3 sequences, around an eighth being singletons. The sequencing sample was made of a population of CD138-negative cells sorted from bone marrow. The receptors here all came from a donor at least 40 years old with multiple myeloma.

With regard to this clonotype: Only one base separates this from a far larger clonotype, so it likely reflects a read error. The chain carries TRBV28 and TRBJ2-7; 7 bases agree with TRBD2. The junction had 11 bases not matched to a gene; V was cut back by 5 bases and J by 7 bases. Germline CDR1 and CDR2: MDHEN and SYDVKM. The CDR3 covers 14 residues. The CDR3, as DNA: TGTGCCAGCAGTACTACGGGACTAAACAATGAGCAGTACTTC. Its protein product is CASSTTGLNNEQYF.

This clonotype was counted between two and nine times. CDR3 region: CSVGGRVDYEQYF. The CDR3 nucleotides read TGCAGCGTTGGGGGCAGGGTGGATTACGAGCAGTACTTC. The chain uses TRBV29-1 and TRBJ2-7; D perhaps matches TRBD1 (5 bases). Germline assignment: CDR1 SQVTM and CDR2 ANQGSEA. The CDR3 is 13 residues long. Trimming pared 4 bases from V and 4 bases from J, leaving 14 bases between.

There are a few counts of this clonotype. The rearrangement links TRBV6-5 to TRBJ1-1; a possible D gene is TRBD1 (6 bases). This CDR3 region has 12 residues. V lost 6 bases and J 1 base, leaving 6 bases between the germline ends. In germline, CDR1 is MNHEY, CDR2 SVGAGI. In DNA form, the CDR3 reads TGTGCCAGCAGGACAGGGAACACTGAAGCTTTCTTT. As protein: CASRTGNTEAFF.

This clonotype showed up many times. This chain connects TRBV3-1 to TRBJ1-1; 7 bases are a match to TRBD1. The V gene end was trimmed by 3 bases and the J gene end by 4 bases; junction bases not matched to a gene: 8. Germline V CDR1 and CDR2: LGHDT, YNNKEL (reference sequence). The CDR3 totals 15 residues. The CDR3 sequence: CASSHSVSGGTEAFF. The CDR3 bases are TGTGCCAGCAGCCACTCCGTCTCAGGGGGCACTGAAGCTTTCTTT. The full variable domain, in which reference TRBV3-1 and TRBJ1-1 provide the parts outside the CDR3, is DTAVSQTPKYLVTQMGNDKSIKCEQNLGHDTMYWYKQDSKKFLKIMFSYNNKELIINETVPNRFSPKSPDKAHLNLHINSLELGDSAVYFCASSHSVSGGTEAFFGQGTRLTVV.

The chain carries TRBV29-1 and TRBJ2-1, with D tentatively TRBD1 (5 bases). With 8 bases removed from V and 5 bases from J, the gap between germline ends came to 16 bases. The CDR3 sequence is 13 residues long. The germline gives CDR1 SQVTM, CDR2 ANQGSEA. In nucleotides, the CDR3 is TGCAGCATTGCGAAACAGGCTGACAATGAGCAGTTCTTC. Translated: CSIAKQADNEQFF.

There are many counts of this clonotype. The chain links TRBV14 to TRBJ1-5, with D uncertain. Germline V CDR1 and CDR2: SGHDN, FVKESK. Trimming cost V 2 bases and J 4 bases, with 6 bases left between them. CDR3 size: 13 residues. The CDR3, as DNA: TGTGCCAGCAGCCAATCATTGAATCAGCCCCAGCATTTT. Translated, it gives CASSQSLNQPQHF.

The table lists this clonotype with many counts. V usage is TRBV27 and J usage is TRBJ2-3; D call uncertain. V gave up 6 bases and J gave up 0 bases, with 10 bases separating them. The germline V gene has CDR1 MNHEY and CDR2 SMNVEV (reference sequence). CDR3 size: 14 residues. In nucleotides, the CDR3 is TGTGCCAGCAGCGTAGGATTTAGCACAGATACGCAGTATTTT. It codes for CASSVGFSTDTQYF.

Concerning this clonotype: A far larger clone is one base from this, pointing to a likely read error. The chain is built from TRBV6-1 and TRBJ2-1, with TRBD2 matching over 12 bases. V trimming: 6 bases; J trimming: 0 bases; junction bases outside the gene matches: 12. Germline V gene lookup returns CDR1 MNHNS and CDR2 SASEGT. The length of the CDR3 is 19 residues. The DNA for the CDR3 is TGTGCCAGCAGCCGGACTAGCGGGACGACTATGAGCTCCTACAATGAGCAGTTCTTC. It is translated as CASSRTSGTTMSSYNEQFF.

As for this clonotype: A far larger clone is just one base off, so this is likely a read error. This chain joins TRBV3-1 and TRBJ2-7; D may match TRBD1 or TRBD2 (5 bases each). From germline, CDR1 is LGHDT and CDR2 YNNKEL (reference sequence). Trimming pared 4 bases from V and 7 bases from J, leaving 20 bases between. CDR3 length equals 15 residues. The CDR3 bases are TGTGCCAGCAGCCCTTCCGGGGCCTACGAGGGTGAGCAGTACTTC. This sequence encodes CASSPSGAYEGEQYF.

This clonotype was counted between two and nine times. Being one base from a much bigger clone, this may be a read error. The genes are TRBV10-3 and TRBJ1-2; unclear D gene. Deletions cut 9 bases from V and 4 bases from J, with 9 bases between. The CDR3 length is 11 residues. Germline-derived CDR1 and CDR2 are ENHRY and SYGVKD. The CDR3 sequence is CAITGTYGYTF. The DNA of the CDR3 is TGTGCCATAACGGGTACCTATGGCTACACCTTC.

This clonotype has a count of ten or more. The chain couples TRBV2 to TRBJ2-1; 14 nucleotides match TRBD2. CDR1 is SNHLY and CDR2 is FYNNEI in the germline V gene. This CDR3 has 13 amino acids. With 6 bases clipped from V and 15 bases from J, the junction kept 7 bases outside the gene matches. CDR3 region: CASRGTSGRVGFF. The DNA of the CDR3 is TGTGCCAGCAGGGGGACTAGCGGGAGAGTCGGGTTCTTC.

This clonotype was seen many times. The rearrangement uses TRBV30 and TRBJ1-3; 8 nucleotides match TRBD1. V was pared by 3 bases and J by 2 bases, with 0 bases of the junction left unmatched. The CDR3 loop spans 13 amino acids. Germline assignment: CDR1 GTSNPN and CDR2 SVGIG (reference sequence). The CDR3, as DNA: TGTGCCTGGAGGACAGGGGCTGGAAACACCATATATTTT. Its translation: CAWRTGAGNTIYF.

The chain joins TRBV10-3 to TRBJ2-2, with 8 bases aligning to TRBD1. The J segment lost 3 bases and the V segment lost 6 bases, leaving 3 bases of the junction unmatched. The length of the CDR3 is 14 residues. Germline CDR1 ENHRY, CDR2 SYGVKD. The CDR3 sequence is CAISQTGDTGELFF. The CDR3 nucleotides are TGTGCCATCAGCCAGACAGGGGACACCGGGGAGCTGTTTTTT.

This chain uses TRBV2 with TRBJ1-1; 7 nucleotides agree with TRBD1. The CDR3 consists of 14 residues. V was clipped by 5 bases and J by 4 bases; unmatched bases: 7. CDR1 and CDR2 from the germline V gene are SNHLY and FYNNEI. This chain's CDR3 is CASSRDSVSTEAFF. The CDR3 DNA follows: TGTGCCAGCAGTCGGGACAGTGTGAGCACTGAAGCTTTCTTT. The full variable domain, in which reference TRBV2 and TRBJ1-1 provide the parts outside the CDR3, is EPEVTQTPSHQVTQMGQEVILRCVPISNHLYFYWYRQILGQKVEFLVSFYNNEISEKSEIFDDQFSVERPDGSNFTLKIRSTKLEDSAMYFCASSRDSVSTEAFFGQGTRLTVV.

In regard to this clonotype: With only one base between it and a far larger clone, this is likely a read error. V usage is TRBV5-6 and J usage is TRBJ2-6; D unclear. The CDR3 is 17 amino acids. The germline V gene has CDR1 SGHDT and CDR2 YYEEEE. The DNA of the CDR3 is TGTGCCAGCAGCTTAGCCGGGCGCCATTCTGGGGACAACGTCCTGACTTTC. Its translation: CASSLAGRHSGDNVLTF.

This clonotype was counted between two and nine times. A much larger clone lies a single base off, so this may be a read error. The rearrangement joins TRBV2 to TRBJ2-3; 10 positions match TRBD1. Looked up from germline, CDR1 is SNHLY and CDR2 is FYNNEI. This CDR3 has 14 residues. The junction had 4 bases not matched to a gene; V was cut back by 6 bases and J by 4 bases. CDR3 nucleotide sequence: TGTGCCAGCAGAGACAGGGGGCAGGCAGATACGCAGTATTTT. Translating gives CASRDRGQADTQYF.

This clonotype has more than one count but fewer than ten. A much larger clone differs from this one at a single base, so this may be a read error. The chain recombines TRBV28 with TRBJ2-3, with D unresolved. The V gene's germline CDR1 is MDHEN and CDR2 SYDVKM. With 6 bases removed from V and 2 bases from J, the gap between germline ends came to 9 bases. CDR3 length equals 13 residues. CDR3 sequence: CASRALVTDTQYF. CDR3 sequence (DNA): TGTGCCAGCAGAGCTCTCGTCACAGATACGCAGTATTTT.

This chain uses TRBV7-6 with TRBJ2-3; D is perhaps TRBD1 or TRBD2 (5 bases each). CDR3 length: 16 amino acids. Looked up from germline, CDR1 is SGHVS and CDR2 is FNYEAQ. Trimming left V 0 bases short and J 4 bases short, with 14 bases between. This CDR3 reads CASSLAGTERADTQYF. The CDR3 coding sequence is TGTGCCAGCAGCTTAGCCGGGACCGAGAGGGCAGATACGCAGTATTTT.

The sample holds many counts of this clonotype. The chain employs TRBV5-1 and TRBJ2-3; D gene uncertain. Trimming cost V 0 bases and J 2 bases, with 7 bases left between them. Per germline, CDR1 SGHRS and CDR2 YFSETQ. The CDR3 loop spans 14 amino acids. The chain's CDR3 is CASSLVPDTDTQYF. The CDR3 nucleotides are TGCGCCAGCAGCTTGGTTCCAGACACAGATACGCAGTATTTT.

Points on this clonotype: Given a far larger clone just one base away, this is likely a sequencing read error. J is TRBJ2-2 and V is TRBV11-1; a possible D gene is TRBD2 (5 bases). The germline CDR1 and CDR2 sequences are SGHAT and FQDESV (reference sequence). The CDR3 length is 15 residues. Here the CDR3 DNA reads TGTGCCAGCAGCCGCCAGGAACTAGAATCCGGGGAGCTGTCTTTT. This gives the protein CASSRQELESGELSF.

In this sample, this clonotype turned up a few times. Since a much larger clone is just one base distant, this may be a read error. The V gene is TRBV7-6, the J gene TRBJ2-2; D is unclear. This CDR3 is built from 16 residues. Germline CDR1 SGHVS, CDR2 FNYEAQ. V was pared by 4 bases and J by 4 bases, with 16 bases between. The DNA of the CDR3 is TGTGCCAGCAGCTCAGCGCGGACCGCGAGCACCGGGGAGCTGTTTTTT. Encoded protein: CASSSARTASTGELFF.

This clonotype was detected many times. The rearrangement uses TRBV2 and TRBJ2-2; the D is unclear. The germline V and J ends were trimmed by 3 bases and 6 bases, with 14 bases remaining between them. Germline CDR1 reads SNHLY; CDR2 reads FYNNEI. There are 15 residues in the CDR3. The chain's CDR3 is CASSDDESLPGELFF. The CDR3 DNA follows: TGTGCCAGCAGTGATGATGAGTCCCTCCCCGGGGAGCTGTTTTTT.